This TCR beta chain emerged from a study of blood T cell repertoires in COVID-19 (dated by TCRdb to 2020 to 2022). Background on the whole study: Samples covering the acute and convalescent phases of COVID-19 were provided by collaborators in the United States, Italy and Spain. Subjects who had been exposed to COVID-19, were actively infected with it, or had recovered from it provided the deeply sampled blood TCRbeta repertoires that made up the dataset. Nearly every sample came with metadata listing a de-identified subject ID, COVID-19 status, age in years and sex. HLA class I and class II types, where available, came from metadata supplied by the sample provider rather than from assay-based typing. The material from the prospective study consisted of cDNA or gDNA derived from T cells, B-cell-depleted T cells, or PBMCs. Samples were obtained from the ongoing ImmuneRACE study (first 160 participants) and from 1,200 or so subjects provided by 6 global collaborators. A freely available public database, intended as a resource for researchers studying the immune response to SARS-CoV-2, is where the repertoires were released. What the work shows at the level of the full study, not this receptor alone: Clinical and demographic metadata were provided uncurated, with the amount varying by source and participant.

As for this clone: Its recognized antigen is unknown. Per-base quality was not reported, and no clone a single base away is much larger than it.

A second Seattle source provided samples from volunteer blood donors who had recovered from COVID-19. Each collaborating institution followed its own protocols to collect whole blood in K2EDTA tubes. For TCRbeta analysis, collaborator samples were shipped as frozen whole blood, as isolated PBMCs, or as DNA extracted from either sample type. TCRbeta CDR3 regions were amplified from genomic DNA by means of the immunoSEQ Assay, a bias-controlled multiplex PCR. Per the authors' processing: The number of nucleated cells in each sample was estimated from the amplification of reference gene primers within the assay. Sequence reads were collapsed and filtered to measure the absolute abundance of every unique TCRbeta CDR3 rearrangement. Productive Simpson clonality was computed per sample as the square root of Simpson's diversity index over productive rearrangements. The table comes from immuneACCESS by way of TCRdb, which keeps in-frame sequences with V and J called. Part of the clones is missing from these tables; in studies checked, under half for an unresolved V gene and the rest for unknown reasons. The DNA was the basis for D and trimming; V, J and clone size are from that table. This sample has 85,000 to 100,000 clones in its table, and roughly 75% of those were observed once. Approximately 8.7% of the sample lies in the top ten.

From a lookup of the germline V gene, CDR1 and CDR2 are SGHDT and YYEEEE. Trimming removed 4 bases from V and 2 bases from J, leaving 20 bases between the germline ends. The CDR3 sequence holds 17 residues, the cysteine and phenylalanine included. This entry keeps only the CDR3 DNA: 51 bases, framed from base 1. The source material was peripheral blood. The sequence came from a man aged 50 to 60 who had recovered from COVID-19. The sequence links TRBV5-6 to TRBJ2-3; the D gene is perhaps TRBD2, from 5 matching bases. The DNA is TGTGCCAGCAGCCCTCCCAAACTAGTATTCATCACAGATACGCAGTATTTT. It encodes CASSPPKLVFITDTQYF.